The 10 T cell receptor beta chains listed next were all sequenced from one sample in a study of T cell responses to AZD1222 COVID-19 vaccine. Sequencing was performed with immunoSEQ multiplex PCR; in TCRdb, only in-frame clones are kept and a portion is missing. The sample includes 150,000 to 200,000 clones, 90% to 95% seen only once; the top ten take around 2.3%. The sequencing used peripheral blood, collected on day 0 of AZD1222 vaccination. The source of these receptors is an adult in good health.

The chain links TRBV27 to TRBJ1-1; 11 nucleotides agree with TRBD1. Looked up from germline, CDR1 is MNHEY and CDR2 is SMNVEV (reference sequence). V shed 3 bases and J 5 bases; nucleotides not matched to a gene: 11. This CDR3 is 17 amino acids long. The CDR3 nucleotides read TGTGCCAGCAGTTTCCGACCCGCTGGGACAGGGGGGACTGAAGCTTTCTTT. Amino acids: CASSFRPAGTGGTEAFF.

V and J are TRBV7-3 and TRBJ2-3; TRBD2 aligns across 13 bases. Germline loops: CDR1 SGHTA, CDR2 FQGTGA. Losses at the gene ends were 5 bases for V and 5 bases for J; bases not matched to a gene: 10. The CDR3 has 17 amino acids. CDR3 bases: TGTGCCAGCAGCGCTCGACTAGCGGGAGGATCTGGAGATACGCAGTATTTT. Protein product: CASSARLAGGSGDTQYF.

The chain couples TRBV5-5 to TRBJ2-7; D unclear. The CDR3 totals 14 residues. Looked up from germline, CDR1 is SGHKS and CDR2 is YYEKEE (reference sequence). The V end lost 4 bases, the J end lost 2 bases, and 13 bases lay between the germline ends. In DNA form, the CDR3 reads TGTGCCAGCAGCCCCGACCCACTCCCCTACGAGCAGTACTTC. Translated: CASSPDPLPYEQYF.

The chain couples TRBV6-5 to TRBJ1-1; perhaps TRBD1 as D (5 bases). V lost 7 bases, J lost 1 base, and 7 bases lay in between. Germline values: CDR1 MNHEY, CDR2 SVGAGI. This CDR3 has 12 residues. The CDR3 spells CASKRGNTEAFF. The CDR3, as DNA: TGTGCCAGCAAGAGGGGGAACACTGAAGCTTTCTTT.

J is TRBJ1-6 and V is TRBV2; perhaps TRBD1 as D (6 bases). The CDR3 totals 12 residues. V was shortened by 8 bases and J by 10 bases, with 12 bases between the two germline ends. Looked up from germline, CDR1 is SNHLY and CDR2 is FYNNEI. CDR3 nucleotide sequence: TGTGCCAGCCGCCCAGGGGTATCACCCCTCCACTTT. This encodes CASRPGVSPLHF.

The V call is TRBV4-2, the J call TRBJ2-5; D is undetermined. The germline V and J ends were trimmed by 1 base and 3 bases, with 12 bases remaining between them. Germline CDR1 and CDR2: LGHNA and YNFKEQ. This CDR3 contains 15 residues. CDR3 nucleotide sequence: TGTGCCAGCAGCCAAGGCTCAGGCCCAGAAGAGACCCAGTACTTC. This codes for CASSQGSGPEETQYF.

V and J are TRBV5-5 and TRBJ2-7; D perhaps matches TRBD1 (6 bases). V was pared by 3 bases and J by 0 bases, with 16 bases between. This CDR3 has 16 residues. CDR1 and CDR2 (germline): SGHKS, YYEKEE (reference sequence). The CDR3 nucleotides are TGTGCCAGCAGCTACACACAGGGCCCTCCCTCCTACGAGCAGTACTTC. It codes for CASSYTQGPPSYEQYF.

CDR3 sequence reads: CASSLEGGTEAFF. CDR3 DNA sequence: TGTGCCAGCAGCTTAGAAGGAGGCACTGAAGCTTTCTTT. V usage is TRBV7-2 and J usage is TRBJ1-1; D uncertain. Trimming stripped 1 base from V and 4 bases from J, with 7 bases between. The length of the CDR3 is 13 residues. Germline CDR1 SGHTA, CDR2 FQGNSA.

V is TRBV4-1 and J is TRBJ2-7; D not resolved. This CDR3 spans 16 amino acids. Trimming took off 0 bases at V and 4 bases at J, with 16 bases between the two ends. Germline-derived CDR1 and CDR2 are MGHRA and YSYEKL. CDR3 region: CASSQEWDQGWYEQYF. CDR3 nucleotide sequence: TGCGCCAGCAGCCAAGAATGGGATCAAGGTTGGTACGAGCAGTACTTC.

V is TRBV15 and J is TRBJ2-7; either TRBD1 or TRBD2 may fit D (7 bases each). V lost 0 bases to trimming and J lost 3 bases, with 9 bases between them. The CDR3 consists of 14 residues. CDR1 LNHNV and CDR2 YYDKDF come from the germline V gene (reference sequence). The CDR3 bases are TGTGCCACCAGCAGAGACAGGGGGGGCTACGAGCAGTACTTC. Amino acid sequence: CATSRDRGGYEQYF.